Below, 6 T cell receptor beta chains from the same sample are listed, as sequenced in a study of shared clonotypes between healthy human individuals. Libraries were prepared by immunoSEQ multiplex PCR; TCRdb keeps only in-frame clonotypes and omits some of them. The sample includes 1.6 million or so clones, about 96% of them seen just once. Material for sequencing was naive CD4+ T cells sorted from blood. Specified subset: CD45RA+ positively selected. The source is a young man in good health.

This chain joins TRBV5-4 and TRBJ2-5; 7 nucleotides agree with TRBD2. The CDR3 length is 15 residues. Trimming took 3 bases from V and 2 from J; bases not matched to a gene: 7. Germline V gene sequence: CDR1 SGHNT, CDR2 YYREEE (reference sequence). The chain's CDR3 is CASSSPGTKQETQYF. Here the CDR3 DNA reads TGTGCCAGCAGCTCACCCGGGACTAAACAAGAGACCCAGTACTTC.

The chain is built from TRBV5-5 and TRBJ2-2; tentative D call: TRBD1 (7 bases). The germline CDR1 and CDR2 sequences are SGHKS and YYEKEE (reference sequence). The CDR3 has 16 amino acids. Trimming shortened V by 5 bases and J by 8 bases, and 22 bases separated the two germline ends. The CDR3 spells CASRDRRESIRGELFF. The CDR3 DNA is TGTGCCAGCAGGGACAGGAGGGAATCAATTAGGGGGGAGCTGTTTTTT.

This chain connects TRBV9 to TRBJ1-1; possibly TRBD1 for D (5 bases). The length of the CDR3 is 15 residues. Trimming took 2 bases from V and 5 from J, leaving 16 bases between them. The germline gives CDR1 SGDLS, CDR2 YYNGEE. CDR3 nucleotide sequence: TGTGCCAGCAGCGTCGTGTCCAGGGTGACGACTGAAGCTTTCTTT. Amino acid sequence: CASSVVSRVTTEAFF. Looking up the rest from reference TRBV9 and TRBJ1-1 gives the full variable domain: DSGVTQTPKHLITATGQRVTLRCSPRSGDLSVYWYQQSLDQGLQFLIQYYNGEERAKGNILERFSAQQFPDLHSELNLSSLELGDSALYFCASSVVSRVTTEAFFGQGTRLTVV.

V is TRBV12-5 and J is TRBJ2-3; 12 bases fit TRBD2. This CDR3 has 15 residues. Per germline, CDR1 LGHNT and CDR2 FRNRAP. V trimming: 6 bases; J trimming: 5 bases; junction bases outside the gene matches: 6. The CDR3 region has the DNA TGTGCTAGTGGCCTCGGGACTAGCGGGTTAGATACGCAGTATTTT. Amino acid sequence: CASGLGTSGLDTQYF.

The rearrangement links TRBV4-3 to TRBJ2-3, with a tentative D call TRBD2 (5 bases). Germline V gene data show CDR1 as LGHNA and CDR2 as YSLEER. This CDR3 region has 15 residues. The V gene lost 2 bases and the J gene lost 6 bases, with 15 bases spanning the gap. CDR3 residues: CASSQQHLATDTQYF. CDR3 DNA: TGCGCCAGCAGCCAACAACACCTAGCAACCGATACGCAGTATTTT.

This rearrangement joins TRBV27 to TRBJ2-5; weak D call: TRBD1 (5 bases). From germline, CDR1 is MNHEY and CDR2 SMNVEV (reference sequence). The CDR3 contains 14 residues. V lost 1 base, J lost 2 bases, and 8 bases lay in between. The CDR3 region is CASSLLGDQETQYF. CDR3 bases: TGTGCCAGCAGTTTATTAGGGGATCAAGAGACCCAGTACTTC.